One and the same sample provided the 19 T cell receptor beta chains below, sequenced in a study of T cells in Graves' hyperthyroidism and ophthalmopathy. TCR beta CDR3 region amplification was performed from RNA transcripts. HTBI primers were used for first-round RT-PCR of the TCR CDR3. TCRdb redid the calling of the multiplex PCR reads with MiXCR, one entry per CDR3 protein. This sample carries around 570,000 distinct CDR3 sequences, 20% of them seen once, and the ten largest clones take less than 55%. Sequenced: blood. Every receptor here comes from a man aged 35 to 55 with Graves' ophthalmopathy.

This clonotype has at least ten counts. The V call is TRBV28, the J call TRBJ1-2; D unresolved. V dropped 5 bases and J dropped 10 bases, with 14 bases sitting between them. The CDR3 runs 12 residues. Germline loops: CDR1 MDHEN, CDR2 SYDVKM. CDR3 sequence: CASSTGRRDYTF. CDR3 in DNA: TGTGCCAGCAGTACCGGGCGCCGTGACTACACCTTC.

This clonotype was observed at least ten times. This chain connects TRBV30 to TRBJ1-1; 8 nucleotides agree with TRBD1. The CDR3 runs 12 residues. Germline V gene sequence: CDR1 GTSNPN, CDR2 SVGIG (reference sequence). J lost 5 bases, V lost 4 bases, and 3 bases had no gene match. The CDR3: CAWTGGMTEAFF. DNA of the CDR3: TGTGCCTGGACAGGGGGCATGACTGAAGCTTTCTTT.

The rearrangement links TRBV7-9 to TRBJ1-1; 7 bases fit TRBD1. Germline loops: CDR1 SEHNR, CDR2 FQNEAQ (reference sequence). The CDR3 length is 15 residues. After removal of 5 bases from V and 1 base from J, the junction contained 7 bases not matched to a gene. The DNA for the CDR3 is TGTGCCAGCAGCCATCCCCCAGGGGGGAACACTGAAGCTTTCTTT. The encoded protein is CASSHPPGGNTEAFF.

The chain couples TRBV29-1 to TRBJ2-7; D possibly corresponds to TRBD2 (6 bases). V was cut by 4 bases and J by 7 bases, with 20 bases left in between. CDR3 length equals 14 residues. Germline assignment: CDR1 SQVTM and CDR2 ANQGSEA. The CDR3 protein is CSVVEVTSVGEQYF. In DNA form, the CDR3 reads TGCAGCGTTGTTGAAGTGACTAGTGTGGGTGAGCAGTACTTC.

The sample holds many counts of this clonotype. This chain connects TRBV5-1 to TRBJ2-5, with D uncertain. V was pared by 2 bases and J by 5 bases, with 10 bases between. This CDR3 spans 13 amino acids. CDR1 and CDR2 from the germline V gene are SGHRS and YFSETQ. The CDR3 DNA follows: TGCGCCAGCAGCTTCGGGCCCAAGGAGACCCAGTACTTC. It yields the protein CASSFGPKETQYF.

This clonotype was observed at least ten times. The CDR3 here is CASSRNGQAGYTF. Written as DNA, the CDR3 is TGTGCCAGCAGCCGAAACGGACAGGCGGGCTACACCTTC. This chain connects TRBV11-2 to TRBJ1-2; 7 nucleotides match TRBD1. The CDR3 is 13 residues long. V lost 5 bases, J lost 8 bases, and 8 bases stayed unmatched. CDR1 is SGHAT and CDR2 is FQNNGV in the germline V gene.

This chain joins TRBV18 and TRBJ2-7, with TRBD2 identical over 11 bases. This CDR3 spans 18 amino acids. Trimming at V came to 0 bases and at J to 2 bases, leaving 9 bases not matched to a gene. Germline values: CDR1 KGHSH, CDR2 LQKENI. CDR3 region: CASSPPELAGVPAYEQYF. CDR3 in DNA: TGTGCCAGCTCACCACCGGAACTAGCGGGAGTTCCGGCCTACGAGCAGTACTTC.

This clonotype was observed a few times. This chain uses TRBV11-3 with TRBJ1-6; a weak D match, TRBD1 (6 bases). The CDR3 loop spans 13 amino acids. V was pared by 0 bases and J by 10 bases, with 7 bases between. Germline lookup yields CDR1 SGHNT and CDR2 YENEEA. CDR3: CASSLDTGSPLHF. In DNA, the CDR3 is TGTGCCAGCAGCTTAGATACAGGGTCACCCCTCCACTTT.

This clonotype was counted between two and nine times. V and J are TRBV7-6 and TRBJ2-5; TRBD2 agrees at 9 bases. The germline V gene encodes CDR1 SGHVS and CDR2 FNYEAQ. CDR3 length: 15 amino acids. V lost 5 bases to trimming and J lost 0 bases; unmatched junction nucleotides: 4. CDR3 sequence: CASSTRTSDQETQYF. In nucleotides, the CDR3 is TGTGCCAGCAGCACGAGGACTAGCGACCAAGAGACCCAGTACTTC.

As concerns this clonotype: This may be a read error, as it is one base from a much larger clone. This chain connects TRBV3-1 to TRBJ1-1; D is uncertain. The V gene's germline CDR1 is LGHDT and CDR2 YNNKEL (reference sequence). This CDR3 has 14 amino acids. CDR3 coding DNA: TGTGCCAGCAGCCAGCCTGGCCTTAGGACTGGAGCTTTCTTT. This codes for CASSQPGLRTGAFF.

The J gene is TRBJ1-2, the V gene TRBV7-9, with TRBD1 identical over 10 bases. The CDR3 sequence is 17 residues long. Germline-derived CDR1 and CDR2 are SEHNR and FQNEAQ (reference sequence). The J segment lost 7 bases and the V segment lost 1 base, leaving 12 bases of the junction unmatched. For the CDR3, the DNA is TGTGCCAGCAGCTTAGACCGGGACAGGGGTTCTTACGGTGGCTACACCTTC. It encodes CASSLDRDRGSYGGYTF.

The table lists this clonotype with many counts. The V call is TRBV28, the J call TRBJ2-7; 7 bases map to TRBD2. This CDR3 region has 16 residues. V was clipped by 6 bases and J by 3 bases; unmatched bases: 14. CDR1 is MDHEN and CDR2 is SYDVKM in the germline V gene. CDR3 protein: CASRTPGGPGSYEQYF. The CDR3 coding sequence is TGTGCCAGCAGAACCCCGGGAGGCCCCGGTAGCTACGAGCAGTACTTC. The full variable domain, completed using reference TRBV28 and TRBJ2-7, is DVKVTQSSRYLVKRTGEKVFLECVQDMDHENMFWYRQDPGLGLRLIYFSYDVKMKEKGDIPEGYSVSREKKERFSLILESASTNQTSMYLCASRTPGGPGSYEQYFGPGTRLTVT.

There are many counts of this clonotype. V and J are TRBV7-2 and TRBJ2-5, with TRBD2 identical over 8 bases. The CDR3 is 15 residues long. V trimming: 5 bases; J trimming: 5 bases; junction bases outside the gene matches: 10. In germline, CDR1 is SGHTA, CDR2 FQGNSA. The CDR3 protein is CASSPGTRPTETQYF. CDR3 nucleotides: TGTGCCAGCAGCCCCGGGACTAGGCCCACGGAGACCCAGTACTTC.

The rearrangement joins TRBV12-3 or TRBV12-4 to TRBJ1-3; TRBD1 matches at 8 bases. V lost 5 bases to trimming and J lost 4 bases; unmatched junction nucleotides: 10. This CDR3 region has 16 residues. In DNA form, the CDR3 reads TGTGCCAGCAGTCCCCAGGGGGCCGTATTAGGAAACACCATATATTTT. Translated, it gives CASSPQGAVLGNTIYF.

Only a few counts were recorded for this clonotype. This chain connects TRBV20-1 to TRBJ2-1; D is ambiguous. The V end lost 3 bases, the J end lost 2 bases, and 11 bases lay between the germline ends. This CDR3 is built from 14 residues. Germline V gene data show CDR1 as DFQATT and CDR2 as SNEGSKA (reference sequence). The CDR3 is CSAREEAAYNEQFF. For the CDR3, the DNA is TGCAGTGCTAGGGAAGAGGCTGCCTACAATGAGCAGTTCTTC.

This chain joins TRBV7-2 and TRBJ1-3; maybe TRBD1 (6 bases). CDR1 is SGHTA and CDR2 is FQGNSA in the germline V gene. V lost 1 base and J 2 bases, leaving 15 bases between the germline ends. CDR3 size: 17 residues. The CDR3 reads CASSLVGAGTTGNTIYF. The CDR3 DNA reads TGTGCCAGCAGCTTAGTGGGGGCCGGGACAACTGGAAACACCATATATTTT.

V and J are TRBV12-3 or TRBV12-4 and TRBJ1-5, with D uncertain. Trimming removed 5 bases at V and 7 bases at J, with 12 bases between. This CDR3 has 13 amino acids. The CDR3 region has the DNA TGTGCCAGCAGTCCCCGGACGAAACAGCCCCAGCATTTT. Translating gives CASSPRTKQPQHF.

The V call is TRBV18, the J call TRBJ2-2; 13 bases are a match to TRBD2. The junction had 7 bases not matched to a gene; V was cut back by 6 bases and J by 6 bases. This CDR3 comprises 16 residues. Germline values: CDR1 KGHSH, CDR2 LQKENI. CDR3 in DNA: TGTGCCAGCTCCCCTGGACTAGCGGGAGATTCCGGGGAGCTGTTTTTT. This codes for CASSPGLAGDSGELFF.

This clonotype showed up just a few times. The chain has TRBV6-1 and TRBJ1-4; the D is unclear. This CDR3 region has 13 residues. V gave up 7 bases and J gave up 2 bases, with 8 bases separating them. Germline assignment: CDR1 MNHNS and CDR2 SASEGT. This CDR3 is CASNGVTNEKLFF. CDR3 in DNA: TGTGCCAGCAACGGGGTCACTAATGAAAAACTGTTTTTT.